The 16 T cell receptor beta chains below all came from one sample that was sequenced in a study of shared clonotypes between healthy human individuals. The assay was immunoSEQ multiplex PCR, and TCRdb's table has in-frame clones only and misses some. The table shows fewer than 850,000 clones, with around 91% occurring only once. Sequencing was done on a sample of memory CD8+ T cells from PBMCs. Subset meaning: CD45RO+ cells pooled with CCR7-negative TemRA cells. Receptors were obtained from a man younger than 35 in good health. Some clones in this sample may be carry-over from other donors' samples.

The CDR3 DNA is TGTGCCAGCAGCTTAGGGACAGTCCACACCGGGGAGCTGTTTTTT. Encoded protein: CASSLGTVHTGELFF. The chain has TRBV7-9 and TRBJ2-2; D might be TRBD1 (6 bases). V lost 1 base, J lost 3 bases, and 9 bases lay in between. The CDR3 sequence is 15 residues long. Germline CDR1 SEHNR, CDR2 FQNEAQ (reference sequence).

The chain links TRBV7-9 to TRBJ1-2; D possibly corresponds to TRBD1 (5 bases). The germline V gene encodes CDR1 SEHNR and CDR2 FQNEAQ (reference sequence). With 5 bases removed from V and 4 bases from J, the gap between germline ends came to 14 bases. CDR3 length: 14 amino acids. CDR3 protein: CASSQRGSGYGYTF. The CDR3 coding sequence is TGTGCCAGCAGCCAAAGGGGTTCGGGCTATGGCTACACCTTC.

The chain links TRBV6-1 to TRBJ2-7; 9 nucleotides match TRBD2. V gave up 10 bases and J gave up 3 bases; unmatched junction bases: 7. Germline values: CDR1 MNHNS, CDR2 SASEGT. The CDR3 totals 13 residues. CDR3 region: CATIAGVVYEQYF. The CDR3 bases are TGTGCCACCATAGCGGGAGTAGTCTACGAGCAGTACTTC.

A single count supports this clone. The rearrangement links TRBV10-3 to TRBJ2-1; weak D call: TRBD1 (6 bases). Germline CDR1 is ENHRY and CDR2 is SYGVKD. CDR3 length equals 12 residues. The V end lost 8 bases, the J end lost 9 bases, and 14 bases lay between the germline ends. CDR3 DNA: TGTGCCATCGGACTGGGCAGGGGTGAGCAGTTCTTC. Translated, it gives CAIGLGRGEQFF.

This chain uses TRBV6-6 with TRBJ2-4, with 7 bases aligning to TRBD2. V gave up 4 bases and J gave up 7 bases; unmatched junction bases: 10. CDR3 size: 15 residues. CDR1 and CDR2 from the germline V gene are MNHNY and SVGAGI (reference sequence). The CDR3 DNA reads TGTGCCAGCAGTTCACGGGACTACGGGCAGAACATTCAGTACTTC. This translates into CASSSRDYGQNIQYF.

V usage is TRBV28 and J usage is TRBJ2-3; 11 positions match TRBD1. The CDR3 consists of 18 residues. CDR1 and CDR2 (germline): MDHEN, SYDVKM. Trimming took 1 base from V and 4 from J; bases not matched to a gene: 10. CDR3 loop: CASSLLKGGGQGADTQYF. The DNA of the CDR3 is TGTGCCAGCAGTTTATTAAAGGGTGGGGGACAGGGGGCAGATACGCAGTATTTT.

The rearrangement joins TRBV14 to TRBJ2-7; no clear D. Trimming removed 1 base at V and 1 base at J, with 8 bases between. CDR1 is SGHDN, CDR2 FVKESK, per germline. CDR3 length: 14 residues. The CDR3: CASSQAIRSYEQYF. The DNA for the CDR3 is TGTGCCAGCAGCCAAGCTATACGGTCCTACGAGCAGTACTTC.

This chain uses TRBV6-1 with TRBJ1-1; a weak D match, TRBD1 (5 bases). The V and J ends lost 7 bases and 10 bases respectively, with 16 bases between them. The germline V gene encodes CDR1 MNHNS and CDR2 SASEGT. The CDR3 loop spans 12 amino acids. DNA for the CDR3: TGTGCCAGCACCGGGATGAGGGGTGTAGCTTTCTTT. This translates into CASTGMRGVAFF.

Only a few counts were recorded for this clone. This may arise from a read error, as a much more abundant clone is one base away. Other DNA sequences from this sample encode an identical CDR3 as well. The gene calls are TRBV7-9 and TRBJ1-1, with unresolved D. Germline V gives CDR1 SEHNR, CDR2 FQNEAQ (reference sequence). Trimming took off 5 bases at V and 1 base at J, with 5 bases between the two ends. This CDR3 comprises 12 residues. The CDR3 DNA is TGTGCCAGCAGCACGGGGAACACTGAAGCTTTCTTT. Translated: CASSTGNTEAFF.

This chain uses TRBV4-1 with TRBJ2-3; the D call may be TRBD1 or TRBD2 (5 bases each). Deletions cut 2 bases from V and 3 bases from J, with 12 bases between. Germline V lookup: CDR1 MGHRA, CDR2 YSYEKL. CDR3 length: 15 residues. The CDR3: CASSQLPRETDTQYF. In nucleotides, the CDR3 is TGCGCCAGCAGCCAATTACCCAGGGAGACAGATACGCAGTATTTT.

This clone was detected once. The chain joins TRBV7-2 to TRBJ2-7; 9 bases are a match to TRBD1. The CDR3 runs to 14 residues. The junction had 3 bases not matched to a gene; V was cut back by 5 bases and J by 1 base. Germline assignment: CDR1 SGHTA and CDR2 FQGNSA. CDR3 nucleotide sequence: TGTGCCAGCAGCCTCGGGACAGGGTCCTACGAGCAGTACTTC. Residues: CASSLGTGSYEQYF. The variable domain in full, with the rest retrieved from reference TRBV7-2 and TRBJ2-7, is GAGVSQSPSNKVTEKGKDVELRCDPISGHTALYWYRQSLGQGLEFLIYFQGNSAPDKSGLPSDRFSAERTGGSVSTLTIQRTQQEDSAVYLCASSLGTGSYEQYFGPGTRLTVT.

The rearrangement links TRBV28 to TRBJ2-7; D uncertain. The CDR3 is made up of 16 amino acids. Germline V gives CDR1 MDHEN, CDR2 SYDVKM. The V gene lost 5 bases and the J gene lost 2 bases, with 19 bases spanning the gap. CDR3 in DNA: TGTGCCAGCAGTCCCTCCCGAGGTAGGGTGGCCTACGAGCAGTACTTC. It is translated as CASSPSRGRVAYEQYF.

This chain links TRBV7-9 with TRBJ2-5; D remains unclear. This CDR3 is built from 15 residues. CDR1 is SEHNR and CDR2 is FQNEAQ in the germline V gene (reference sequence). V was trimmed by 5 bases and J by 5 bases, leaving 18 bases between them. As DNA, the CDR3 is TGTGCCAGCAGCCCTCCGACCCTAAACCGGGAGACCCAGTACTTC. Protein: CASSPPTLNRETQYF.

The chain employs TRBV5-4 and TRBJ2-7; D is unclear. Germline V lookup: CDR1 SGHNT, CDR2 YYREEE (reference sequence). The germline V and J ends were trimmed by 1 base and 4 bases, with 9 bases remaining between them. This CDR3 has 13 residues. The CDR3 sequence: CASSLTPSYEQYF. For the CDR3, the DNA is TGTGCCAGCAGCTTGACACCTAGTTACGAGCAGTACTTC.

CDR3: CASSFGTGDYGYTF. In nucleotides, the CDR3 is TGCGCCAGCAGCTTCGGGACAGGGGACTATGGCTACACCTTC. This chain joins TRBV5-1 and TRBJ1-2, with 10 nucleotides matching TRBD1. V lost 2 bases and J lost 3; bases outside the gene matches: 1. This CDR3 has 14 amino acids. The germline CDR1 and CDR2 sequences are SGHRS and YFSETQ.

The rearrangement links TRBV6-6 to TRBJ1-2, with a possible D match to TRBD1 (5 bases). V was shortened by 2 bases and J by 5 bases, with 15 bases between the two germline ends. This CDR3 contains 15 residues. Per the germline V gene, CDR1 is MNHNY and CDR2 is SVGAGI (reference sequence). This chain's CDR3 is CASSYPPEGKYGYTF. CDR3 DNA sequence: TGTGCCAGCAGTTACCCCCCGGAGGGGAAGTATGGCTACACCTTC.